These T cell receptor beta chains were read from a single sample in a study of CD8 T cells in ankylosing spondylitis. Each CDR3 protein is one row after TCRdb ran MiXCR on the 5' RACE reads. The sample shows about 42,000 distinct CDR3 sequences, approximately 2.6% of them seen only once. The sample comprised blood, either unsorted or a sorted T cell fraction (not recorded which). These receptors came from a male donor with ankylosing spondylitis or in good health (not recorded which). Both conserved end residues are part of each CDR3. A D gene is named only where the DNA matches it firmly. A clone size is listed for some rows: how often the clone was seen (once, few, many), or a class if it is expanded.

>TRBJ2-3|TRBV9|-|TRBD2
CASSVAGGGNTDTQYF
TGTGCCAGCAGCGTAGCTGGGGGGGGGAACACAGATACGCAGTATTTT
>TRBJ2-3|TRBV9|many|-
CASSPLEAGTDTQYF
TGTGCCAGCAGCCCGTTAGAGGCGGGCACAGATACGCAGTATTTT
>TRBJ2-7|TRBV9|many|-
CASSVHGGARTYEQYF
TGTGCCAGCAGCGTCCACGGAGGGGCTAGGACCTACGAGCAGTACTTC
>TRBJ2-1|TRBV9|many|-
CASSVDWPGPKQFF
TGTGCCAGCAGCGTTGATTGGCCGGGCCCAAAGCAGTTCTTC
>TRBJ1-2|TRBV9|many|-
CASSSPGRGGGYGYTF
TGTGCCAGCAGCTCTCCCGGAAGAGGGGGGGGCTATGGCTACACCTTC
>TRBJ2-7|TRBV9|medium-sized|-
CASSVGSEPSYEQYF
TGTGCCAGCAGCGTAGGTAGCGAACCCTCCTACGAGCAGTACTTC
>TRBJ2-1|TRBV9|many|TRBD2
CASSVVTTSGTLSF
TGTGCCAGCAGCGTAGTAACGACTAGCGGCACCCTCTCCTTC
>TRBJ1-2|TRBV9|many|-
CASSVDWEGFYGYTF
TGTGCCAGCAGCGTAGATTGGGAGGGGTTCTATGGCTACACCTTC
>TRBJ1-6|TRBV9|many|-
CASTRGAGQTFNSPLHF
TGTGCCAGCACGCGAGGGGCCGGACAGACCTTTAATTCACCCCTCCACTTT
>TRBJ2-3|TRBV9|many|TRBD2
CASSLGLAGMATQYF
TGTGCCAGCAGCTTAGGACTAGCGGGAATGGCTACGCAGTATTTT
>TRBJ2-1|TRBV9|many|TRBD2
CASSPRPSGRGGNEQFF
TGTGCCAGCAGCCCCAGGCCTAGCGGGAGGGGGGGCAATGAACAGTTCTTC
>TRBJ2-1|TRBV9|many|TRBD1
CASSGGQASYNEQFF
TGTGCCAGCAGCGGAGGACAGGCCTCCTACAATGAGCAGTTCTTC
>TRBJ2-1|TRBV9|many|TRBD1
CASSFGQGANNEQFF
TGTGCCAGCAGTTTCGGACAGGGGGCAAACAATGAGCAGTTCTTC
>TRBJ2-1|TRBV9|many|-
CASSVARDNEQFF
TGTGCCAGCAGCGTAGCTAGGGACAATGAGCAGTTCTTC
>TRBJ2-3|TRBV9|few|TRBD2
CASSATSGRSGGDTQYF
TGTGCCAGCAGCGCAACTAGCGGGAGGTCGGGGGGAGATACGCAGTATTTT
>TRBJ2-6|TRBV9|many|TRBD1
CASSVSLGGTGGAGANVLTF
TGTGCCAGCAGCGTGAGCCTGGGGGGGACAGGGGGCGCTGGGGCCAACGTCCTGACTTTC
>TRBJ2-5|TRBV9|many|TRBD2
CASSVGTSGSVPQETQYF
TGTGCCAGCAGCGTAGGGACTAGCGGGAGCGTCCCCCAAGAGACCCAGTACTTC
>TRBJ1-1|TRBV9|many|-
CASSVVADSPEAFF
TGTGCCAGCAGCGTAGTCGCGGACAGCCCTGAAGCTTTCTTT
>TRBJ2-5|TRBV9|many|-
CASSVAGGITSETQYF
TGTGCCAGCAGCGTAGCCGGGGGTATTACTTCGGAGACCCAGTACTTC
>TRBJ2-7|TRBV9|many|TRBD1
CASSEGTGRPYEQYF
TGTGCCAGCAGCGAGGGGACAGGTCGACCCTACGAGCAGTACTTC
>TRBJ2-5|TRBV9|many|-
CASSASTETQYF
TGTGCCAGCAGCGCCTCAACGGAGACCCAGTACTTC
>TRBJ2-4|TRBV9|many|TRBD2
CASSVGASGSDIQYF
TGTGCCAGCAGCGTAGGAGCTAGCGGGAGTGACATTCAGTACTTC
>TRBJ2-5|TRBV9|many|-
CASSPRRYQETQYF
TGTGCCAGCAGCCCCCGGAGGTACCAAGAGACCCAGTACTTC
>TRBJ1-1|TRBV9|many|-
CASSVATNTEAFF
TGTGCCAGCAGCGTGGCGACCAACACTGAAGCTTTCTTT
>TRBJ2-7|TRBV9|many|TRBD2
CASSVGGGRVYEQYF
TGTGCCAGCAGCGTAGGTGGCGGGAGGGTCTACGAGCAGTACTTC
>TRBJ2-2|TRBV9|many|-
CASTRDIGELFF
TGTGCCAGCACACGGGACATCGGGGAGCTGTTTTTT
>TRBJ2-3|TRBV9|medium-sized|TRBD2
CASSVAWTSGSDTQYF
TGTGCCAGCAGCGTAGCTTGGACTAGCGGGAGTGATACGCAGTATTTT
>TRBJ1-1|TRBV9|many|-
CASSADLRDTEAFF
TGTGCCAGCAGCGCGGATCTCCGGGACACTGAAGCTTTCTTT
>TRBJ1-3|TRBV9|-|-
CASSPLGNTIYF
TGTGCCAGCAGCCCCCTTGGAAACACCATATATTTT
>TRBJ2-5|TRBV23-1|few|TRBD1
CASSQVPGTGSQETQYF
TGCGCCAGCAGTCAAGTTCCCGGGACAGGGTCCCAAGAGACCCAGTACTTC
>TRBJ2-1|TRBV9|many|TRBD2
CASSVAGTSENEQFF
TGTGCCAGCAGCGTAGCTGGGACTAGCGAGAATGAGCAGTTCTTC
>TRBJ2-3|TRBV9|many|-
CASSVWGGTDTQYF
TGTGCCAGCAGCGTTTGGGGCGGCACAGATACGCAGTATTTT
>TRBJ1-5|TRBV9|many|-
CASSPSPGANQPQHF
TGTGCCAGCAGCCCCTCCCCAGGGGCGAATCAGCCCCAGCATTTT
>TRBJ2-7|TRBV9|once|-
CASSPGGLADEQYF
TGCGCCAGCAGCCCGGGTGGGCTAGCAGACGAGCAGTACTTC
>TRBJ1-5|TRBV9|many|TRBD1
CASSLSGTENQPQHF
TGTGCCAGCAGCTTGTCCGGGACAGAGAATCAGCCCCAGCATTTT
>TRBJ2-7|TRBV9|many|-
CASGTGYSYEQYF
TGTGCCAGCGGGACGGGGTATTCCTACGAGCAGTACTTC
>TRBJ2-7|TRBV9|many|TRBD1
CASSFGQGVTYEQYF
TGTGCCAGCAGCTTTGGACAGGGGGTAACCTACGAGCAGTACTTC
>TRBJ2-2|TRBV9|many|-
CASRRTPNTGELFF
TGTGCCAGCAGGAGGACACCGAACACCGGGGAGCTGTTTTTT
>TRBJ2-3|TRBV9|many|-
CASSVDGRRDTQYF
TGTGCCAGCAGCGTAGATGGGCGCCGCGATACGCAGTATTTT
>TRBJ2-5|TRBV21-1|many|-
CASSKGQGQETQYF
TGTGCCAGCAGCAAAGGACAGGGCCAAGAGACCCAGTACTTC
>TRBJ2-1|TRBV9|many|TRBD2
CASSVALAEWNEQFF
TGTGCCAGCAGCGTAGCCCTAGCGGAGTGGAATGAGCAGTTCTTC